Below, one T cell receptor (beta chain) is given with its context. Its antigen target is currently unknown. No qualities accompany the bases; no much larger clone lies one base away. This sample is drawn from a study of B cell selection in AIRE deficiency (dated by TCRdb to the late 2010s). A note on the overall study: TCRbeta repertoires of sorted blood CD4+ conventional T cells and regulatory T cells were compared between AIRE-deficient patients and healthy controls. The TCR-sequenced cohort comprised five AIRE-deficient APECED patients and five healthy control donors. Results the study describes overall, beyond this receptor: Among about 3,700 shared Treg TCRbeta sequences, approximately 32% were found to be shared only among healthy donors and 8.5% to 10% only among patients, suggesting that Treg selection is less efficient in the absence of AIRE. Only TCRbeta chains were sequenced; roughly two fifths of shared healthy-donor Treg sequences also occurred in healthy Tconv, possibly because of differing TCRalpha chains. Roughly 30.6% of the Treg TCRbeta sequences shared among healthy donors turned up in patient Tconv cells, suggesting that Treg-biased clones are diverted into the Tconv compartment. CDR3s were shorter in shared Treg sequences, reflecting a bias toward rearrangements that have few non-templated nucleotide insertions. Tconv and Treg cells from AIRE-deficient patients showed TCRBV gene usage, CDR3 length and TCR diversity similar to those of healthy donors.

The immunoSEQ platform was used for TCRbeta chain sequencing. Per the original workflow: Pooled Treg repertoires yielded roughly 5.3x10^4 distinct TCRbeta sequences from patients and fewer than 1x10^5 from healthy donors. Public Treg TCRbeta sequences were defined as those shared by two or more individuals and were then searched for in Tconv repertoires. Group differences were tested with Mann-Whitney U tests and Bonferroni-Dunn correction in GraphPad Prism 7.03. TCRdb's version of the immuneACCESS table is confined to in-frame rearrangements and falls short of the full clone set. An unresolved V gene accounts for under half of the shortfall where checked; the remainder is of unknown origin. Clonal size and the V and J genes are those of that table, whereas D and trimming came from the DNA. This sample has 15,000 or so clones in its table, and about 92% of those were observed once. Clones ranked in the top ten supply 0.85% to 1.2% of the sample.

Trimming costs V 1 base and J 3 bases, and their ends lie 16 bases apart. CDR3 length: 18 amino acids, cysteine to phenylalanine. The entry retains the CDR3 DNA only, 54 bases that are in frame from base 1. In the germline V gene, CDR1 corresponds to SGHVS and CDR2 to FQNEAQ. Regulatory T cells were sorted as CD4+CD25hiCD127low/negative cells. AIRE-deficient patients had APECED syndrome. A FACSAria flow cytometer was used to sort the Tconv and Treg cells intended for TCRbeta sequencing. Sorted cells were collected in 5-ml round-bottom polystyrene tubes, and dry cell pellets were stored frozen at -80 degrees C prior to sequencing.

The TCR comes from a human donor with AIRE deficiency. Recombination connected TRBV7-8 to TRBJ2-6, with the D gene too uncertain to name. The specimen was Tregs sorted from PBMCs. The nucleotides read TGTGCCAGCAGCTTAGTACCCGTTGGGCTCCTTGGGGCCAACGTCCTGACTTTC. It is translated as CASSLVPVGLLGANVLTF.